The sequence of this TCR beta chain was determined in a study of T-cell reconstitution after alpha-beta-depleted transplantation in children. TCRbeta library construction was performed incorporating unique molecular identifiers. TCRdb redid the calling of the PCR reads with MiXCR, one entry per CDR3 protein. The sample shows about 230,000 distinct CDR3 sequences, 9.7% of them seen only once. This clonotype showed up many times. This CDR3 comprises 15 residues. The V gene's germline CDR1 is SGHRS and CDR2 YFSETQ. With 1 base removed from V and 0 bases from J, the gap between germline ends came to 9 bases.

Sequences were derived from PBMCs from the stem cell graft donor, sampled from the stem cell graft. The receptor comes from a human donor who donated a stem cell graft to a child with SCID. The chain couples TRBV5-1 to TRBJ2-3; no reliable D call. The CDR3 region is CASSLTPTSTDTQYF. The CDR3, as DNA: TGCGCCAGCAGCTTGACTCCTACTAGCACAGATACGCAGTATTTT.